This T cell receptor beta chain emerged from a study of T cell responses to AZD1222 COVID-19 vaccine. Clones were read by immunoSEQ multiplex PCR, and TCRdb kept only the in-frame ones, dropping some. This table has about 84,000 clones, 87% appearing once. The CDR3 has 12 residues. Trimming removed 5 bases from V and 12 bases from J, with 17 bases in between. Germline V gene data show CDR1 as SNHLY and CDR2 as FYNNEI. This sequence was found in an adult who received the AZD1222 COVID-19 vaccine. The chain carries TRBV2 and TRBJ2-7; D is undetermined. Sequencing was performed on peripheral blood, taken 28 days after the second AZD1222 dose. The CDR3 region is CASSLRPPSGYF. The CDR3 bases are TGTGCCAGCAGTCTCCGGCCCCCCAGTGGGTACTTC.